The present T cell receptor beta chain was sequenced within a study of siplizumab effects on memory and regulatory T cells. This clone was seen only once. Its antigen is as yet unknown. Germline V gene data show CDR1 as SNHLY and CDR2 as FYNNEI. This CDR3 comprises 14 residues. V lost 4 bases to trimming and J lost 6 bases; unmatched junction nucleotides: 4. Repertoires were generated with immunoSEQ multiplex PCR, while TCRdb's copy carries only in-frame clones and drops some. The profile covers some 81,000 clones, with over 90% appearing a single time and roughly 18% taken by the ten largest. Broader study findings: Under siplizumab, alloreactive sequences traced to unstimulated CD4+ memory cells were significantly reduced. Sequences below about 10^-5 frequency were poorly captured, limiting mapping of alloreactive clones.

Sequences were obtained from CD8+ T cells sorted from blood. The chain couples TRBV2 to TRBJ2-3, with 10 nucleotides matching TRBD1. This sequence originates from a human donor in good health. CDR3 region: CASSGGTGDDTQYF. CDR3 DNA: TGTGCCAGCAGTGGAGGGACAGGGGACGATACGCAGTATTTT.